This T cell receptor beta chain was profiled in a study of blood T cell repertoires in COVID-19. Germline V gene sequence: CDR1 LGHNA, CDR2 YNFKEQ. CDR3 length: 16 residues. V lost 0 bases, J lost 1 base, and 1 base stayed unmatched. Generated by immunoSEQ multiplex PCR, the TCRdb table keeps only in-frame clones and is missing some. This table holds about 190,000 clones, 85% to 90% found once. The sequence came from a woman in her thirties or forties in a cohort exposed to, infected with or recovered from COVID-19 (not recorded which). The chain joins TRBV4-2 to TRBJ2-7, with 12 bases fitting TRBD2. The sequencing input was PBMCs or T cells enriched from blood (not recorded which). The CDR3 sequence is CASSQDGTSGSYEQYF. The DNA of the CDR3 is TGTGCCAGCAGCCAAGATGGGACTAGCGGGTCCTACGAGCAGTACTTC.